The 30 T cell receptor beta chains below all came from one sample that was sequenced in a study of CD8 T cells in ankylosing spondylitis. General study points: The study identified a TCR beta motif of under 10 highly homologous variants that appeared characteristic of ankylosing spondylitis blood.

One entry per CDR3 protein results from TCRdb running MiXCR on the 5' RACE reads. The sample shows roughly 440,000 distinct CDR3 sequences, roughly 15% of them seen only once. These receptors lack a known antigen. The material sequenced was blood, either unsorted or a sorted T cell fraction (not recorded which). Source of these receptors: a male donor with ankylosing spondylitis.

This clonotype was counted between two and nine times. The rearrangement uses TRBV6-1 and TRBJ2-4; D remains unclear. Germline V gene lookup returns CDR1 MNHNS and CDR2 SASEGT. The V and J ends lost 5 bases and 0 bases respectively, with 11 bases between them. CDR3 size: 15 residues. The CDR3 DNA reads TGTGCCAGCAGTCCCCAACTACTAGCCAAAAACATTCAGTACTTC. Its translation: CASSPQLLAKNIQYF.

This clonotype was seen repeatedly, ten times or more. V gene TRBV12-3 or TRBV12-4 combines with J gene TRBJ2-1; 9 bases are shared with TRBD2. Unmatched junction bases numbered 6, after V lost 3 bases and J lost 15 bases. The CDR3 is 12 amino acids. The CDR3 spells CASSFQGTSSFF. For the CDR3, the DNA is TGTGCCAGCAGTTTTCAGGGGACTAGCTCGTTCTTC.

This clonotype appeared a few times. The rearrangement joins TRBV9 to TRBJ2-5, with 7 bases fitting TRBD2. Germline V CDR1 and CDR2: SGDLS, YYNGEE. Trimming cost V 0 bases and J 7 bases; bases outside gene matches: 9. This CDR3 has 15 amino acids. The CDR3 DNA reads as TGTGCCAGCAGCGTAGAGGGGACCTCGGGGGGGACCCAGTACTTC. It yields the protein CASSVEGTSGGTQYF.

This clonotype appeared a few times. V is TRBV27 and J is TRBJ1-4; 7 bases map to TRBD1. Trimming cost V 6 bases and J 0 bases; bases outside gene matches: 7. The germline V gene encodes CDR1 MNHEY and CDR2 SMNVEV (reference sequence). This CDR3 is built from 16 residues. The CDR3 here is CASRRQGYTTNEKLFF. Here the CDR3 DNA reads TGTGCCAGCAGGAGACAGGGATACACAACTAATGAAAAACTGTTTTTT.

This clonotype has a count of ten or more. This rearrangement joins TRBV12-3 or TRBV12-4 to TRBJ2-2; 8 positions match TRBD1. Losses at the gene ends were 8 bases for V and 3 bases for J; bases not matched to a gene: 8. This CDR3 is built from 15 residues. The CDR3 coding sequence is TGTGCCAGCCGGCAGGGGGCGCTTGACACCGGGGAGCTGTTTTTT. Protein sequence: CASRQGALDTGELFF.

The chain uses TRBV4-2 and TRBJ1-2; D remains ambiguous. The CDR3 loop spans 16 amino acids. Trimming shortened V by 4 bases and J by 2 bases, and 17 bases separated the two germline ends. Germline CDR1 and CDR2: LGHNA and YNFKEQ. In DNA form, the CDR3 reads TGTGCCAGCAGCCGGGGTCGGGCAGGAGAGAACTATGGCTACACCTTC. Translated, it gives CASSRGRAGENYGYTF.

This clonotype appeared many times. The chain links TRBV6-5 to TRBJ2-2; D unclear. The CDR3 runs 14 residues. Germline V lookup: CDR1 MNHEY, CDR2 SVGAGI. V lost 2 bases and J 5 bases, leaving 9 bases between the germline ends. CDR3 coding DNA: TGTGCCAGCAGTTACCCCGGAAGTACCGGGGAGCTGTTTTTT. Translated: CASSYPGSTGELFF.

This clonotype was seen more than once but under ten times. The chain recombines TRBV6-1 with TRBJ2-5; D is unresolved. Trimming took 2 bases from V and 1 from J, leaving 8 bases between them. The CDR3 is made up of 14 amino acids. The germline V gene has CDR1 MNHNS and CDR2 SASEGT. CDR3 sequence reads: CASSELSAQETQYF. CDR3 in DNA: TGTGCCAGCAGTGAATTGTCAGCCCAAGAGACCCAGTACTTC.

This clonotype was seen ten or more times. The CDR3 DNA sequence: TGTGCCAGCAGTTTATCACAGGGAGCGCCCCAGCATTTT. Its protein product is CASSLSQGAPQHF. This chain joins TRBV27 and TRBJ1-5, with D maybe TRBD1 (6 bases). This CDR3 spans 13 amino acids. Germline V gene data show CDR1 as MNHEY and CDR2 as SMNVEV (reference sequence). V lost 0 bases and J lost 9, with 9 bases in between.

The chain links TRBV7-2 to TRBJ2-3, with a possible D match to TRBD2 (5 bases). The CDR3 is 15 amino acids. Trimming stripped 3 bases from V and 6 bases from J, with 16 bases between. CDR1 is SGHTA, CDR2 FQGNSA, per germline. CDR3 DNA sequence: TGTGCCAGCAGCTTCGCGGGCGGCCTTGCGGATACGCAGTATTTT. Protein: CASSFAGGLADTQYF. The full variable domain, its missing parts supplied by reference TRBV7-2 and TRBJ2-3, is GAGVSQSPSNKVTEKGKDVELRCDPISGHTALYWYRQSLGQGLEFLIYFQGNSAPDKSGLPSDRFSAERTGGSVSTLTIQRTQQEDSAVYLCASSFAGGLADTQYFGPGTRLTVL.

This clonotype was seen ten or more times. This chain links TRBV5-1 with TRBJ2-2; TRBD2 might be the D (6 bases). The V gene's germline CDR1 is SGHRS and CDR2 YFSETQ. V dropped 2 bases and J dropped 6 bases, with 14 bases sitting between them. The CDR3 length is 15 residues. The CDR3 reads CASSLFGTPPGELFF. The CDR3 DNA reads TGCGCCAGCAGCTTATTCGGGACTCCTCCCGGGGAGCTGTTTTTT.

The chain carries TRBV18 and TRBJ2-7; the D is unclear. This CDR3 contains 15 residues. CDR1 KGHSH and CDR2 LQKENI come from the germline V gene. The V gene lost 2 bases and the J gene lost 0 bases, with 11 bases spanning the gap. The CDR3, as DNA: TGTGCCAGCTCACCAGGGCTCCTCCTCTCCTACGAGCAGTACTTC. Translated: CASSPGLLLSYEQYF.

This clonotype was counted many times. The CDR3 DNA is TGTGCCAGCAGCCATTCAAGGAGTGGCTACACCTTC. Protein product: CASSHSRSGYTF. The chain carries TRBV7-9 and TRBJ1-2; D unresolved. Germline CDR1 SEHNR, CDR2 FQNEAQ (reference sequence). CDR3 length: 12 amino acids. Trimming pared 5 bases from V and 7 bases from J, leaving 11 bases between.

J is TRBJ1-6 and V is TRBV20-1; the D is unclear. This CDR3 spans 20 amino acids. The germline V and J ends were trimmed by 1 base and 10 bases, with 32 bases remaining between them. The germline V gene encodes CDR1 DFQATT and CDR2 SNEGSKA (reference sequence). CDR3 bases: TGCAGTGCTAGAGGGACCGCAACAAGTGGGTCAAGCCGGGGTGGGTCACCCCTCCACTTT. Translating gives CSARGTATSGSSRGGSPLHF.

CDR3 nucleotide sequence: TGCAGTGCCGACACCGCCGGGCCGAAAAAAAACATTCAGTACTTC. Its protein product is CSADTAGPKKNIQYF. The rearrangement joins TRBV20-1 to TRBJ2-4; D gene unclear. The CDR3 spans 15 residues. V was cut by 6 bases and J by 4 bases, with 19 bases left in between. Germline CDR1 is DFQATT and CDR2 is SNEGSKA (reference sequence).

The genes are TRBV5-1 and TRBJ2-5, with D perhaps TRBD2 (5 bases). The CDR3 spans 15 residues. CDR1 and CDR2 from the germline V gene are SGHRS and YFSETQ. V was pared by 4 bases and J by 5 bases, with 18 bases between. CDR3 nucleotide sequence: TGCGCCAGCAGCCTAATAACTAGTCCCCCCGAGACCCAGTACTTC. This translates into CASSLITSPPETQYF.

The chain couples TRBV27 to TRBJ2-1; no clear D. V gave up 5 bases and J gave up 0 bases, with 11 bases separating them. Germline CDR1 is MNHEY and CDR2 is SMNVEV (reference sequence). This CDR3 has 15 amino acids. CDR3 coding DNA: TGTGCCAGCAGTCCCCTGGATAGCTCCTACAATGAGCAGTTCTTC. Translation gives CASSPLDSSYNEQFF.

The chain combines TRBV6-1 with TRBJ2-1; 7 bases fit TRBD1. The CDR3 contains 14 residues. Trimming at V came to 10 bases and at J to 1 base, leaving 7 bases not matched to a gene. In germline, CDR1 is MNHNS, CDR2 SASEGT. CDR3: CATKNRGSYNEQFF. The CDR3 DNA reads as TGTGCCACTAAAAACAGGGGTTCCTACAATGAGCAGTTCTTC.

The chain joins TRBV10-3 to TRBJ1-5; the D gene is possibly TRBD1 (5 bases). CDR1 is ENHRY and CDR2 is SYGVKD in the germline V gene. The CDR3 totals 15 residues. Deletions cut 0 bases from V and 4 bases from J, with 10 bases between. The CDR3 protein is CAISESSGLNQPQHF. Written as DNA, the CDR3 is TGTGCCATCAGTGAGTCGTCGGGGCTAAATCAGCCCCAGCATTTT.

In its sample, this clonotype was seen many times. The CDR3 region is CASSFDSLNYGYTF. CDR3 nucleotides: TGTGCCAGCAGTTTCGACAGCCTCAACTATGGCTACACCTTC. This chain connects TRBV12-3 or TRBV12-4 to TRBJ1-2, with D maybe TRBD1 (5 bases). The length of the CDR3 is 14 residues. V was cut by 3 bases and J by 2 bases, with 10 bases left in between.

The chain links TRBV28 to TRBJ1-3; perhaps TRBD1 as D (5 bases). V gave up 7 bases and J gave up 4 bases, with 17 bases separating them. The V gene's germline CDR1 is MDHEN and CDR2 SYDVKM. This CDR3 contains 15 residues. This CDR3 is CASTSARGGGNTIYF. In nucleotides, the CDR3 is TGTGCCAGCACTTCGGCACGGGGGGGAGGAAACACCATATATTTT.

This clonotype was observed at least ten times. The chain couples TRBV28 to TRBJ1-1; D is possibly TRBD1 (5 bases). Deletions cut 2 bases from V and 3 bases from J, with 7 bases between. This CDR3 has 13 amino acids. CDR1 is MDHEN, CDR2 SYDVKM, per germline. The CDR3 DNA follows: TGTGCCAGCAGTTTAGACAGATACACTGAAGCTTTCTTT. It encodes CASSLDRYTEAFF.

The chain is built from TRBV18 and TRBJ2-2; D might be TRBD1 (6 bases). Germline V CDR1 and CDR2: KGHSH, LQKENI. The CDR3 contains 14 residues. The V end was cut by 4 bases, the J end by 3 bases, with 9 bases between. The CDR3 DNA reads TGTGCCAGCTCACGGACAGCCGACACCGGGGAGCTGTTTTTT. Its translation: CASSRTADTGELFF. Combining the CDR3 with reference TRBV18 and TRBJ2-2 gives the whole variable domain NAGVMQNPRHLVRRRGQEARLRCSPMKGHSHVYWYRQLPEEGLKFMVYLQKENIIDESGMPKERFSAEFPKEGPSILRIQQVVRGDSAAYFCASSRTADTGELFFGEGSRLTVL.

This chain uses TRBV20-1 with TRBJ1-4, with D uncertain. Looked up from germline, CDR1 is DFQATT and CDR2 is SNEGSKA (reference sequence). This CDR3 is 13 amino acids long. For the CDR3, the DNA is TGCAGCGGGTATGGGCCCAGCGGGGAAAAACTGTTTTTT. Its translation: CSGYGPSGEKLFF.

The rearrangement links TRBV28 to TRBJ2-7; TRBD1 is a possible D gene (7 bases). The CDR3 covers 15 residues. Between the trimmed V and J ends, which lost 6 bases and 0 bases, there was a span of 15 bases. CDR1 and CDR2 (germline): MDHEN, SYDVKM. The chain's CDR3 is CASREGQTRSYEQYF. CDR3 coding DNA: TGTGCCAGCAGGGAGGGACAGACCCGCTCCTACGAGCAGTACTTC.

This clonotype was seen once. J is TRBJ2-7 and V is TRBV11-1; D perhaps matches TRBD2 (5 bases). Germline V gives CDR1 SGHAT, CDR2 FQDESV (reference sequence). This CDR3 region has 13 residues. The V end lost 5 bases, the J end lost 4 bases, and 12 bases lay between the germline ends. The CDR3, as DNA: TGTGCCAGCAGCCTCGTATCGGGATACGAGCAGTACTTC. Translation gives CASSLVSGYEQYF.

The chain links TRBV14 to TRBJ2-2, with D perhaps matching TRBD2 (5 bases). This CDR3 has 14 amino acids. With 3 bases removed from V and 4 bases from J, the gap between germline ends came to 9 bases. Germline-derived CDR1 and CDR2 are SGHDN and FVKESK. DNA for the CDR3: TGTGCCAGCAGCCAGGCAGGACTCACCGGGGAGCTGTTTTTT. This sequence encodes CASSQAGLTGELFF.

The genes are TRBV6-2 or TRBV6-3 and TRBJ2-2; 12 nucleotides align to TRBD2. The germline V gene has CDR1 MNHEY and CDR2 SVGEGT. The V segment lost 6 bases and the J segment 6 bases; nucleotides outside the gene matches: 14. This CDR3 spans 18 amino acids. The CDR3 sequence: CASSPLGRTSGISGELFF. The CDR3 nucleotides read TGTGCCAGCAGCCCCCTGGGGCGGACTAGCGGGATATCCGGGGAGCTGTTTTTT.

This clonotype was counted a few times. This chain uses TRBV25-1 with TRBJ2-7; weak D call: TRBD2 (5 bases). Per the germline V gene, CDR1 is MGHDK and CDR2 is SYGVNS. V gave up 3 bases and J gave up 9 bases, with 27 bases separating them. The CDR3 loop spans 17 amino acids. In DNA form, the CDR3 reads TGTGCCAGCAGTGATGATACGGCGGGCGGAATTCTACGCGGGCAGTACTTC. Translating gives CASSDDTAGGILRGQYF.

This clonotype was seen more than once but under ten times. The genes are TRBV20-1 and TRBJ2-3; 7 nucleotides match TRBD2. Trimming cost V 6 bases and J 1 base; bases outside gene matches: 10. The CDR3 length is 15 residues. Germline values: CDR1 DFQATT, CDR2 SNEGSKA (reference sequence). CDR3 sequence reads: CSAESRGVRTDTQYF. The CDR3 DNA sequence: TGCAGTGCCGAGTCACGGGGGGTCCGCACAGATACGCAGTATTTT.